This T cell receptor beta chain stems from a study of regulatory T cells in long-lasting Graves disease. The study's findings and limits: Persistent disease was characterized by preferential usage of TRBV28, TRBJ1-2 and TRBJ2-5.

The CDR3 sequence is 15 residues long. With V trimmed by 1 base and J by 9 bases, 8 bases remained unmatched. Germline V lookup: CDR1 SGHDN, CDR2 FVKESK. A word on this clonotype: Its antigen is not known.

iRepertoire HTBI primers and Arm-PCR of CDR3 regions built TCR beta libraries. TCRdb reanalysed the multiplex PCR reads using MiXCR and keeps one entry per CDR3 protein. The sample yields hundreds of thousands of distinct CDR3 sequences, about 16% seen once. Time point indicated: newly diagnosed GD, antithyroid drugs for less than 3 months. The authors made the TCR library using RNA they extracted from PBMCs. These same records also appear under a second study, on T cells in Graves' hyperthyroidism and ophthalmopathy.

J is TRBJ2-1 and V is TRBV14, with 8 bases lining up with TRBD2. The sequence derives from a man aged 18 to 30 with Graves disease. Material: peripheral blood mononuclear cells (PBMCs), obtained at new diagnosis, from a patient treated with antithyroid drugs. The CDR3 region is CASSQAGTSGSEQFF. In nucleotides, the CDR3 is TGTGCCAGCAGCCAAGCCGGGACTAGTGGCAGTGAGCAGTTCTTC.